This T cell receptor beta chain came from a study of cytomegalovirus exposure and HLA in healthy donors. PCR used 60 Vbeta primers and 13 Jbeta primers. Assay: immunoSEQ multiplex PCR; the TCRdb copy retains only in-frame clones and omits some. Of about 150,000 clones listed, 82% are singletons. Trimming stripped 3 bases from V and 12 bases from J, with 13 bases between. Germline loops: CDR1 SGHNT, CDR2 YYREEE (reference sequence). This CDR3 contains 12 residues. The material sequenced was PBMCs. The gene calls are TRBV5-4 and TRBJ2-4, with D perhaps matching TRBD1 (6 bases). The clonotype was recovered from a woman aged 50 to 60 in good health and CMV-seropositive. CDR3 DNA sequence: TGTGCCAGCAGCTCAACAGGGCATCATCAGTACTTC. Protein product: CASSSTGHHQYF.